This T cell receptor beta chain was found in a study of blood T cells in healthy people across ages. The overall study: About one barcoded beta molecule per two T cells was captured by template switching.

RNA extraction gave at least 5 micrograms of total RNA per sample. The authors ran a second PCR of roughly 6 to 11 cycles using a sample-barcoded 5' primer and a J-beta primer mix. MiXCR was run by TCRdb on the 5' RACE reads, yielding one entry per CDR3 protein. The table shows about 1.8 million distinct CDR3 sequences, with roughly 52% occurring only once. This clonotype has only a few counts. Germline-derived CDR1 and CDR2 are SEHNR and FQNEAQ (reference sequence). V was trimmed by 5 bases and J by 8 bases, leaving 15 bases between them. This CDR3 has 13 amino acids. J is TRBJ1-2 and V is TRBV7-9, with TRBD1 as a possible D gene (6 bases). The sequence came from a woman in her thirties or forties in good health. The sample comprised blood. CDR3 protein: CASSRDTGDGYTF. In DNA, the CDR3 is TGTGCCAGCAGCAGGGACACCGGCGACGGCTACACCTTC.